This T cell receptor beta chain comes out of a study of glioma-infiltrating T cells. Points on this clonotype: Its antigen is still unknown.

Germline-derived CDR1 and CDR2 are ENHRY and SYGVKD. The V gene end was trimmed by 6 bases and the J gene end by 2 bases; junction bases not matched to a gene: 4. The CDR3 sequence is 13 residues long. TCR alpha and beta CDR3 regions were amplified from RNA using iRepertoire nested multiplex PCR. Input was roughly 100-450 ng of tissue mRNA or PBMC total RNA. TCRdb reanalysed the multiplex PCR reads using MiXCR and keeps one entry per CDR3 protein. The data contain about 130,000 distinct CDR3 sequences, around 25% of them seen just once; the ten biggest clones take up over 25%. Regarding the study as a whole: Only very few CDR3 sequences appeared in both tissue and blood. Above-expected tissue-blood divergence occurred in all gliomas, most in low-grade ones.

This chain connects TRBV10-3 to TRBJ2-7; 7 bases line up with TRBD2. Sequencing was done on a sample of glioma tissue, nonneoplastic brain tissue, or PBMCs (not recorded which). The sequence came from a human donor with low-grade glioma or glioblastoma, undergoing nonglioma brain surgery, or in good health (not recorded which). CDR3 DNA sequence: TGTGCCATCAGGGATGGGGGGGCCTACGAGCAGTACGTC. Protein product: CAIRDGGAYEQYV.